The 13 T cell receptor beta chains below all came from one sample that was sequenced in a study of T-cell reconstitution after alpha-beta-depleted transplantation in children. TCRbeta library preparation incorporated unique molecular identifiers. From the PCR reads, TCRdb called clonotypes with MiXCR, one entry per CDR3 protein. This table has some 350,000 distinct CDR3 sequences, about a tenth appearing once. Sample: PBMCs from the stem cell graft donor, taken from the stem cell graft. The receptors here all came from a human donor who donated a stem cell graft to a child with acute lymphoblastic leukemia.

V usage is TRBV14 and J usage is TRBJ1-1; 9 bases map to TRBD1. The V segment lost 9 bases and the J segment 7 bases; nucleotides outside the gene matches: 18. CDR3 length equals 16 residues. Germline-derived CDR1 and CDR2 are SGHDN and FVKESK. CDR3 residues: CASRLGTGRRSGEAFF. CDR3 sequence (DNA): TGTGCCAGTCGGTTGGGGACAGGGCGGCGAAGTGGTGAAGCTTTCTTT.

The V call is TRBV5-1, the J call TRBJ2-2, with D perhaps TRBD1 (5 bases). Germline CDR1 reads SGHRS; CDR2 reads YFSETQ. Trimming cost V 4 bases and J 2 bases, with 12 bases left between them. The CDR3 covers 15 residues. The CDR3: CASSRGNRNTGELFF. The CDR3 bases are TGCGCCAGCAGCAGGGGTAATCGAAACACCGGGGAGCTGTTTTTT.

The rearrangement uses TRBV4-1 and TRBJ2-7, with D possibly matching TRBD1 (5 bases). The CDR3 totals 15 residues. The germline V gene has CDR1 MGHRA and CDR2 YSYEKL. Trimming pared 0 bases from V and 9 bases from J, leaving 18 bases between. This chain's CDR3 is CASSQDRGSVSGQYF. DNA of the CDR3: TGCGCCAGCAGCCAAGATAGGGGCAGCGTTTCCGGGCAGTACTTC.

In this sample, this clonotype turned up a few times. The chain has TRBV7-8 and TRBJ2-7; tentatively, D is TRBD2 (5 bases). This CDR3 is 15 amino acids long. CDR1 is SGHVS, CDR2 FQNEAQ, per germline. V shed 3 bases and J shed 2 bases, with 14 bases lying between them. DNA for the CDR3: TGTGCCAGCAGCTTGATTAGGACGCGGGCCTACGAGCAGTACTTC. Translated, it gives CASSLIRTRAYEQYF.

The sample holds many counts of this clonotype. The chain employs TRBV5-1 and TRBJ1-1; 8 bases match TRBD1. V lost 0 bases, J lost 4 bases, and 2 bases stayed unmatched. From germline, CDR1 is SGHRS and CDR2 YFSETQ. The CDR3 is made up of 14 amino acids. Here the CDR3 reads CASSLAGGRTEAFF. In DNA, the CDR3 is TGCGCCAGCAGCTTGGCAGGGGGCCGCACTGAAGCTTTCTTT. The full variable domain, in which reference TRBV5-1 and TRBJ1-1 provide the parts outside the CDR3, is KAGVTQTPRYLIKTRGQQVTLSCSPISGHRSVSWYQQTPGQGLQFLFEYFSETQRNKGNFPGRFSGRQFSNSRSEMNVSTLELGDSALYLCASSLAGGRTEAFFGQGTRLTVV.

The table lists this clonotype with a few counts. The chain recombines TRBV7-9 with TRBJ2-5, with unresolved D. Trimming pared 6 bases from V and 1 base from J, leaving 15 bases between. The germline CDR1 and CDR2 sequences are SEHNR and FQNEAQ (reference sequence). There are 15 residues in the CDR3. The CDR3 DNA reads TGTGCCAGCAGTTCTATGTTATTCCTCCAAGAGACCCAGTACTTC. Encoded protein: CASSSMLFLQETQYF.

The chain is built from TRBV27 and TRBJ1-1, with D unclear. This CDR3 has 15 residues. Germline assignment: CDR1 MNHEY and CDR2 SMNVEV (reference sequence). Trimming left V 6 bases short and J 1 base short, with 15 bases between. CDR3 sequence (DNA): TGTGCCAGCAGCCCCAAACCCAATCGGAACACTGAAGCTTTCTTT. Translated, it gives CASSPKPNRNTEAFF.

The chain joins TRBV28 to TRBJ1-2, with TRBD1 identical over 12 bases. CDR3 length: 15 residues. The trim removed 5 bases at V and 4 bases at J, leaving 5 bases unmatched. CDR1 MDHEN and CDR2 SYDVKM come from the germline V gene. This CDR3 reads CASSLRDRGPYGYTF. The DNA for the CDR3 is TGTGCCAGCAGTCTCCGGGACAGGGGGCCCTATGGCTACACCTTC.

This clonotype was observed once. A read error is likely, as this CDR3 ends without the conserved phenylalanine or tryptophan. CDR3 residues: CSVKDVGREQYL. The CDR3 DNA reads as TGCAGCGTTAAAGATGTGGGGCGGGAGCAGTACTTG. This sequence joins TRBV29-1 and TRBJ2-7, with TRBD1 as a possible D gene (5 bases). Germline V gives CDR1 SQVTM, CDR2 ANQGSEA. The CDR3 spans 12 residues.

The sample holds a few counts of this clonotype. The chain combines TRBV6-5 with TRBJ2-3; the match to TRBD2 covers 9 bases. Germline CDR1 and CDR2: MNHEY and SVGAGI. J gave up 5 bases and V 0 bases, and 15 bases lay outside the gene matches. The CDR3 consists of 19 residues. CDR3 bases: TGTGCCAGCAGTTACTCTCCTCGACCCCTTAGCGGGAGTATAGATACGCAGTATTTT. It specifies CASSYSPRPLSGSIDTQYF.

This clonotype was found a few times. The chain is built from TRBV18 and TRBJ2-4, with D possibly TRBD2 on 6 matching bases. Germline-derived CDR1 and CDR2 are KGHSH and LQKENI. Trimming removed 0 bases from V and 4 bases from J, with 7 bases in between. This CDR3 has 14 amino acids. CDR3 in amino acids: CASSPPGTKNIQYF. The DNA of the CDR3 is TGTGCCAGCTCACCACCCGGGACTAAAAACATTCAGTACTTC.

V is TRBV7-2 and J is TRBJ2-3; D unresolved. Between the trimmed V and J ends, which lost 5 bases and 2 bases, there was a span of 11 bases. This CDR3 contains 14 residues. The germline V gene encodes CDR1 SGHTA and CDR2 FQGNSA. CDR3 loop: CASSQGGNTDTQYF. As DNA, the CDR3 is TGTGCCAGCAGCCAAGGTGGCAACACAGATACGCAGTATTTT.

This clonotype was counted ten times or more. The rearrangement links TRBV7-2 to TRBJ2-3; 7 bases are shared with TRBD2. Germline V gene lookup returns CDR1 SGHTA and CDR2 FQGNSA. The J segment lost 3 bases and the V segment lost 5 bases, leaving 8 bases of the junction unmatched. The CDR3 covers 15 residues. In DNA, the CDR3 is TGTGCCAGCAGCCCGGCGGGAGTAGGGACAGATACGCAGTATTTT. This encodes CASSPAGVGTDTQYF.